The 24 T cell receptor beta chains listed next were all sequenced from one sample in a study of blood T cell repertoires in COVID-19. Sequenced by immunoSEQ multiplex PCR; TCRdb stores in-frame clones only, minus some. The sample has about 370,000 clones; roughly 86% are singletons. Sequenced sample: PBMCs or T cells enriched from blood (not recorded which). The receptors here all came from a woman in her 30s who had recovered from COVID-19.

The chain recombines TRBV7-3 with TRBJ1-1, with D perhaps TRBD1 (5 bases). The germline V gene has CDR1 SGHTA and CDR2 FQGTGA. CDR3 length: 15 residues. V lost 4 bases, J lost 5 bases, and 17 bases lay in between. The DNA for the CDR3 is TGTGCCAGCAGCTACTCGGGATTCGGGACTACTGAAGCTTTCTTT. This sequence encodes CASSYSGFGTTEAFF. The variable domain in full, with the rest retrieved from reference TRBV7-3 and TRBJ1-1, is GAGVSQTPSNKVTEKGKYVELRCDPISGHTALYWYRQSLGQGPEFLIYFQGTGAADDSGLPNDRFFAVRPEGSVSTLKIQRTERGDSAVYLCASSYSGFGTTEAFFGQGTRLTVV.

The V call is TRBV7-9, the J call TRBJ1-4; D gene unclear. The CDR3 contains 14 residues. The V gene's germline CDR1 is SEHNR and CDR2 FQNEAQ (reference sequence). V lost 5 bases, J lost 5 bases, and 12 bases lay in between. The CDR3 coding sequence is TGTGCCAGCAGCATAATACAGCCAAATGAAAAACTGTTTTTT. It yields the protein CASSIIQPNEKLFF.

Worth noting for this clone: This sample also contains other DNA sequences that code for the same CDR3. The chain joins TRBV12-3 or TRBV12-4 to TRBJ2-7, with D possibly being TRBD2 (6 bases). The ends were cut back, 1 base at V and 2 bases at J, with 6 bases in the middle. This CDR3 contains 13 residues. As DNA, the CDR3 is TGTGCCAGCAGTTTAGGCGGGACCTACGAGCAGTACTTC. Residues: CASSLGGTYEQYF.

This clone was seen a handful of times. The chain recombines TRBV5-4 with TRBJ2-7, with 8 bases aligning to TRBD2. This CDR3 spans 15 amino acids. Germline V lookup: CDR1 SGHNT, CDR2 YYREEE (reference sequence). With V trimmed by 0 bases and J by 1 base, 3 bases remained unmatched. The CDR3 DNA is TGTGCCAGCAGCTTGGGGCTAGCGGGTTCCTACGAGCAGTACTTC. This gives the protein CASSLGLAGSYEQYF.

The chain is built from TRBV4-2 and TRBJ2-1; D not resolved. Per the germline V gene, CDR1 is LGHNA and CDR2 is YNFKEQ. The V end lost 4 bases, the J end lost 7 bases, and 20 bases lay between the germline ends. This CDR3 has 16 amino acids. CDR3 amino acids: CASSPSAGARENEQFF. DNA of the CDR3: TGTGCCAGCAGCCCCTCGGCAGGTGCACGAGAAAATGAGCAGTTCTTC.

The V and J genes are TRBV25-1 and TRBJ2-7; D is unresolved. The germline V and J ends were trimmed by 4 bases and 3 bases, with 16 bases remaining between them. The CDR3 covers 15 residues. The germline V gene has CDR1 MGHDK and CDR2 SYGVNS. The chain's CDR3 is CASSATLDTGYEQYF. CDR3 bases: TGTGCCAGCAGTGCGACATTAGACACTGGCTACGAGCAGTACTTC.

The genes are TRBV2 and TRBJ1-5, with D possibly TRBD1 on 5 matching bases. This CDR3 has 16 amino acids. Germline CDR1 and CDR2: SNHLY and FYNNEI. Trimming took off 5 bases at V and 6 bases at J, with 20 bases between the two ends. The CDR3 DNA is TGTGCCAGCAGTCCCTATGCGGGGGGGTCGGGTCAGCCCCAGCATTTT. This translates into CASSPYAGGSGQPQHF.

The rearrangement links TRBV5-1 to TRBJ2-7; D is uncertain. The germline gives CDR1 SGHRS, CDR2 YFSETQ. The V end was cut by 0 bases, the J end by 1 base, with 8 bases between. This CDR3 has 14 residues. CDR3: CASSLAGTSYEQYF. CDR3 coding DNA: TGCGCCAGCAGCTTGGCAGGAACTTCCTACGAGCAGTACTTC.

This sequence joins TRBV7-9 and TRBJ1-5; D unresolved. The germline gives CDR1 SEHNR, CDR2 FQNEAQ (reference sequence). CDR3 size: 13 residues. Trimming pared 1 base from V and 8 bases from J, leaving 9 bases between. The CDR3 reads CASSLEEWEPQHF. The CDR3 DNA reads as TGTGCCAGCAGCTTAGAGGAGTGGGAGCCCCAGCATTTT.

In DNA, the CDR3 is TGTGCCAGCAGCTTGGTGCGGGATACGCAGTATTTT. Translation gives CASSLVRDTQYF. The genes are TRBV5-6 and TRBJ2-3; D not certain. Looked up from germline, CDR1 is SGHDT and CDR2 is YYEEEE. Trimming took 0 bases from V and 6 from J, leaving 5 bases between them. This CDR3 spans 12 amino acids.

The chain carries TRBV6-1 and TRBJ1-5; maybe TRBD1 (6 bases). Germline V gene data show CDR1 as MNHNS and CDR2 as SASEGT. The CDR3 totals 15 residues. Trimming pared 3 bases from V and 4 bases from J, leaving 13 bases between. The CDR3 DNA sequence: TGTGCCAGCAGTGACGCACAGGGTTGGAATCAGCCCCAGCATTTT. Its protein product is CASSDAQGWNQPQHF.

This chain joins TRBV30 and TRBJ1-5; D gene unclear. This CDR3 comprises 15 residues. Trimming left V 3 bases short and J 0 bases short, with 12 bases between. Germline-derived CDR1 and CDR2 are GTSNPN and SVGIG (reference sequence). Here the CDR3 reads CAWRDGQNSNQPQHF. The CDR3 DNA is TGTGCCTGGAGAGATGGGCAGAATAGCAATCAGCCCCAGCATTTT.

The rearrangement uses TRBV11-3 and TRBJ2-7; TRBD2 agrees at 7 bases. V lost 0 bases, J lost 3 bases, and 11 bases stayed unmatched. The CDR3 length is 17 residues. Germline V lookup: CDR1 SGHNT, CDR2 YENEEA. CDR3 DNA sequence: TGTGCCAGCAGCTTAGAGTGGGAGGGCCGGAAAATCTACGAGCAGTACTTC. It translates to CASSLEWEGRKIYEQYF.

The rearrangement joins TRBV30 to TRBJ1-4; 10 nucleotides line up with TRBD1. Germline values: CDR1 GTSNPN, CDR2 SVGIG (reference sequence). The V and J ends lost 3 bases and 0 bases, in that order; junction bases with no gene match: 19. The CDR3 spans 21 residues. CDR3 bases: TGTGCCTGGAGGAGGGGACAGGGGACCTATAATGCCGGGGCAACTAATGAAAAACTGTTTTTT. Translation: CAWRRGQGTYNAGATNEKLFF.

This clone was detected a few times. V is TRBV15 and J is TRBJ2-7; TRBD2 is a possible D gene (5 bases). Trimming removed 0 bases at V and 3 bases at J, with 12 bases between. CDR3 length equals 15 residues. CDR1 is LNHNV, CDR2 YYDKDF, per germline (reference sequence). The CDR3, as DNA: TGTGCCACCAGCAGAGATCCGGGAAATCTCTACGAGCAGTACTTC. As protein: CATSRDPGNLYEQYF. The full variable domain, completed using reference TRBV15 and TRBJ2-7, is DAMVIQNPRYQVTQFGKPVTLSCSQTLNHNVMYWYQQKSSQAPKLLFHYYDKDFNNEADTPDNFQSRRPNTSFCFLDIRSPGLGDTAMYLCATSRDPGNLYEQYFGPGTRLTVT.

About this clone: Within the sample, other DNA sequences also encode this same CDR3. DNA of the CDR3: TGTGCCAGTTCACTATCTCGGGATCAGCCCCAGCATTTT. This gives the protein CASSLSRDQPQHF. J is TRBJ1-5 and V is TRBV12-3 or TRBV12-4, with D unresolved. The V end lost 9 bases, the J end lost 5 bases, and 14 bases lay between the germline ends. The CDR3 totals 13 residues.

The J gene is TRBJ2-5, the V gene TRBV29-1; TRBD2 matches at 11 bases. Germline V CDR1 and CDR2: SQVTM, ANQGSEA. V shed 5 bases and J 2 bases; nucleotides not matched to a gene: 10. The CDR3 sequence is 16 residues long. As DNA, the CDR3 is TGCAGCGTTCCCTGGGGGAGACTAGCGGGACAAGAGACCCAGTACTTC. This sequence encodes CSVPWGRLAGQETQYF. The full variable domain, with the rest looked up from reference TRBV29-1 and TRBJ2-5, is SAVISQKPSRDICQRGTSLTIQCQVDSQVTMMFWYRQQPGQSLTLIATANQGSEATYESGFVIDKFPISRPNLTFSTLTVSNMSPEDSSIYLCSVPWGRLAGQETQYFGPGTRLLVL.

The chain uses TRBV7-8 and TRBJ1-2; perhaps TRBD1 as D (6 bases). CDR1 and CDR2 (germline): SGHVS, FQNEAQ. The CDR3 sequence is 13 residues long. V dropped 5 bases and J dropped 1 base, with 8 bases sitting between them. This CDR3 is CASSTDSNYGYTF. The CDR3 DNA follows: TGTGCCAGCAGCACGGACAGTAACTATGGCTACACCTTC. The full variable domain, in which reference TRBV7-8 and TRBJ1-2 provide the parts outside the CDR3, is GAGVSQSPRYKVAKRGQDVALRCDPISGHVSLFWYQQALGQGPEFLTYFQNEAQLDKSGLPSDRFFAERPEGSVSTLKIQRTQQEDSAVYLCASSTDSNYGYTFGSGTRLTVV.

V usage is TRBV27 and J usage is TRBJ1-2, with D possibly TRBD1 on 5 matching bases. The CDR3 sequence is 13 residues long. The germline V gene encodes CDR1 MNHEY and CDR2 SMNVEV (reference sequence). Trimming stripped 6 bases from V and 4 bases from J, with 12 bases between. CDR3 sequence reads: CASRGTGPYGYTF. CDR3 in DNA: TGTGCCAGCAGGGGAACAGGCCCCTATGGCTACACCTTC.

The chain uses TRBV2 and TRBJ2-7, with a possible D match to TRBD1 (5 bases). The CDR3 totals 13 residues. CDR1 and CDR2 (germline): SNHLY, FYNNEI. V was trimmed by 3 bases and J by 4 bases, leaving 10 bases between them. The DNA of the CDR3 is TGTGCCAGCAGTGAGGAAAGGGGTTACGAGCAGTACTTC. This encodes CASSEERGYEQYF.

The rearrangement joins TRBV9 to TRBJ1-2; D is perhaps TRBD1 (6 bases). The germline CDR1 and CDR2 sequences are SGDLS and YYNGEE. Trimming pared 3 bases from V and 13 bases from J, leaving 10 bases between. CDR3 size: 10 residues. In DNA, the CDR3 is TGTGCCAGCAGCGGGACAGATCCCACCTTC. Translation: CASSGTDPTF.

The V gene is TRBV7-9, the J gene TRBJ1-4; 11 bases agree with TRBD1. There are 15 residues in the CDR3. V gave up 5 bases and J gave up 5 bases; unmatched junction bases: 4. CDR1 and CDR2 from the germline V gene are SEHNR and FQNEAQ (reference sequence). The CDR3 reads CASSGRDRGNEKLFF. Here the CDR3 DNA reads TGTGCCAGCAGCGGCCGGGACAGGGGGAATGAAAAACTGTTTTTT.

This rearrangement joins TRBV27 to TRBJ1-4; TRBD1 matches 8 bases. The CDR3 sequence is 13 residues long. Losses at the gene ends were 5 bases for V and 8 bases for J; bases not matched to a gene: 4. Germline V gene lookup returns CDR1 MNHEY and CDR2 SMNVEV (reference sequence). In DNA, the CDR3 is TGTGCCAGCAGTACAGGGGGGGTAGAAAAACTGTTTTTT. Its translation is CASSTGGVEKLFF.

The chain joins TRBV28 to TRBJ1-5; D possibly corresponds to TRBD1 (5 bases). The CDR3 loop spans 17 amino acids. Trimming pared 7 bases from V and 0 bases from J, leaving 19 bases between. Looked up from germline, CDR1 is MDHEN and CDR2 is SYDVKM. CDR3 loop: CASTSWTSAYSNQPQHF. The CDR3 coding sequence is TGTGCCAGCACCTCTTGGACATCGGCTTATAGCAATCAGCCCCAGCATTTT.